Presented here are 18 T cell receptor beta chains from one specimen sequenced in a study of shared clonotypes between healthy human individuals. Produced via immunoSEQ multiplex PCR; TCRdb's table is partial and in-frame only. This sample yields about 680,000 clones, of which about 92% are seen a single time; 24% belongs to the top ten. Terminally differentiated effector memory CD45RA+ cells were left out of the naive CD8 fraction, which was CD45RO-negative and positively selected for CCR7. What was sequenced was naive CD8+ T cells sorted from blood. The origin of the receptors is a man aged 25 to 40 in good health.

The genes are TRBV28 and TRBJ2-2; D unresolved. Germline CDR1 MDHEN, CDR2 SYDVKM. With 2 bases removed from V and 6 bases from J, the gap between germline ends came to 13 bases. The CDR3 runs 15 residues. In nucleotides, the CDR3 is TGTGCCAGCAGTTTAAACTCGCAGTTTGCCGGGGAGCTGTTTTTT. Amino acid sequence: CASSLNSQFAGELFF. Drawing the rest from reference TRBV28 and TRBJ2-2, the complete variable domain is DVKVTQSSRYLVKRTGEKVFLECVQDMDHENMFWYRQDPGLGLRLIYFSYDVKMKEKGDIPEGYSVSREKKERFSLILESASTNQTSMYLCASSLNSQFAGELFFGEGSRLTVL.

The chain is built from TRBV2 and TRBJ1-1; perhaps TRBD1 as D (6 bases). CDR3 length: 13 residues. Germline values: CDR1 SNHLY, CDR2 FYNNEI. Trimming took off 1 base at V and 5 bases at J, with 8 bases between the two ends. The CDR3 protein is CASSEGTVTEAFF. In DNA form, the CDR3 reads TGTGCCAGCAGTGAAGGGACAGTAACTGAAGCTTTCTTT.

The chain uses TRBV29-1 and TRBJ2-4, with D possibly matching TRBD2 (6 bases). V dropped 1 base and J dropped 10 bases, with 11 bases sitting between them. The CDR3 has 12 residues. Germline V CDR1 and CDR2: SQVTM, ANQGSEA. This CDR3 reads CSVEVMEGIQYF. The CDR3 DNA reads as TGCAGCGTTGAAGTTATGGAGGGGATTCAGTACTTC.

The chain joins TRBV27 to TRBJ2-7; TRBD2 aligns across 9 bases. J was trimmed by 4 bases and V by 5 bases; bases with no gene match: 12. The CDR3 sequence is 16 residues long. The germline gives CDR1 MNHEY, CDR2 SMNVEV (reference sequence). DNA for the CDR3: TGTGCCAGCAGTGGCGCCCCGGGCCTAGCGGGGTACGAGCAGTACTTC. Protein sequence: CASSGAPGLAGYEQYF.

The chain joins TRBV27 to TRBJ2-3, with TRBD1 matching over 10 bases. Losses at the gene ends were 4 bases for V and 2 bases for J; bases not matched to a gene: 12. Germline assignment: CDR1 MNHEY and CDR2 SMNVEV (reference sequence). The CDR3 contains 18 residues. This CDR3 reads CASSYSDRGFIDTDTQYF. CDR3 nucleotides: TGTGCCAGCAGTTATTCGGACAGGGGGTTTATAGACACAGATACGCAGTATTTT.

The J gene is TRBJ2-2, the V gene TRBV30; a weak D match, TRBD2 (6 bases). The CDR3 extends over 13 amino acids. Trimming left V 1 base short and J 8 bases short, with 11 bases between. CDR1 GTSNPN and CDR2 SVGIG come from the germline V gene (reference sequence). This CDR3 is CAWSGGGTGELFF. As DNA, the CDR3 is TGTGCCTGGAGTGGGGGCGGGACTGGGGAGCTGTTTTTT.

CDR3 nucleotides: TGCGCCAGCAGCACCCGGACAGGGGGCTATGAAAAACTGTTTTTT. It yields the protein CASSTRTGGYEKLFF. The V call is TRBV5-1, the J call TRBJ1-4; 11 bases fit TRBD1. The CDR3 runs 15 residues. The germline V gene has CDR1 SGHRS and CDR2 YFSETQ. With 4 bases clipped from V and 6 bases from J, the junction kept 5 bases outside the gene matches.

The chain links TRBV7-9 to TRBJ2-1; 7 nucleotides agree with TRBD1. The V gene end was trimmed by 3 bases and the J gene end by 9 bases; junction bases not matched to a gene: 5. CDR1 and CDR2 (germline): SEHNR, FQNEAQ (reference sequence). The CDR3 spans 13 residues. This chain's CDR3 is CASSFPDRPEQFF. As DNA, the CDR3 is TGTGCCAGCAGCTTCCCGGACAGGCCTGAGCAGTTCTTC.

V usage is TRBV6-6 and J usage is TRBJ2-4; 12 bases agree with TRBD2. Unmatched junction bases numbered 3, after V lost 6 bases and J lost 3 bases. Per the germline V gene, CDR1 is MNHNY and CDR2 is SVGAGI (reference sequence). The CDR3 consists of 15 residues. In DNA, the CDR3 is TGTGCCAGCAGGATGACTAGCGGGGGCAAAAACATTCAGTACTTC. This sequence encodes CASRMTSGGKNIQYF.

The V and J genes are TRBV4-1 and TRBJ2-1; D is perhaps TRBD2 (5 bases). The CDR3 spans 13 residues. CDR1 is MGHRA, CDR2 YSYEKL, per germline. With 5 bases removed from V and 0 bases from J, the gap between germline ends came to 5 bases. In DNA, the CDR3 is TGCGCCAGCAGCGGGAGCTCCTACAATGAGCAGTTCTTC. Its translation is CASSGSSYNEQFF.

The rearrangement joins TRBV30 to TRBJ1-4; the D is unclear. The CDR3 totals 14 residues. CDR1 and CDR2 from the germline V gene are GTSNPN and SVGIG (reference sequence). V lost 0 bases, J lost 8 bases, and 13 bases lay in between. The CDR3, as DNA: TGTGCCTGGAGTGTACTAAGGGAAGGCGAAAAACTGTTTTTT. This sequence encodes CAWSVLREGEKLFF.

V is TRBV28 and J is TRBJ2-5; TRBD1 agrees at 8 bases. Germline assignment: CDR1 MDHEN and CDR2 SYDVKM. The CDR3 length is 13 residues. Trimming cost V 6 bases and J 3 bases; bases outside gene matches: 3. CDR3 DNA: TGTGCCAGCAGGACAGGGGAAGAAGAGACCCAGTACTTC. It translates to CASRTGEEETQYF.

The chain links TRBV5-5 to TRBJ1-5; D not certain. Trimming removed 4 bases from V and 8 bases from J, with 22 bases in between. The CDR3 is made up of 16 amino acids. Germline V gene data show CDR1 as SGHKS and CDR2 as YYEKEE (reference sequence). The DNA of the CDR3 is TGTGCCAGCAGCCCAGAAAGGGTCCACCTATTCAAGCCCCAGCATTTT. It codes for CASSPERVHLFKPQHF.

V gene TRBV19 combines with J gene TRBJ2-1; 12 bases fit TRBD2. CDR1 and CDR2 (germline): LNHDA, SQIVND (reference sequence). The CDR3 sequence is 15 residues long. The junction had 7 bases not matched to a gene; V was cut back by 4 bases and J by 9 bases. The CDR3: CASSTWTSGISEQFF. The CDR3 DNA follows: TGTGCCAGTAGTACCTGGACTAGCGGGATAAGTGAGCAGTTCTTC.

This chain links TRBV27 with TRBJ1-1; tentative D call: TRBD1 (6 bases). V dropped 6 bases and J dropped 6 bases, with 14 bases sitting between them. CDR3 length equals 13 residues. CDR1 MNHEY and CDR2 SMNVEV come from the germline V gene (reference sequence). This chain's CDR3 is CASRGAGQAEAFF. The DNA of the CDR3 is TGTGCCAGCAGGGGGGCAGGGCAAGCTGAAGCTTTCTTT.

V usage is TRBV5-4 and J usage is TRBJ2-1, with a tentative D call TRBD2 (5 bases). Trimming stripped 7 bases from V and 3 bases from J, with 11 bases between. Germline values: CDR1 SGHNT, CDR2 YYREEE (reference sequence). The CDR3 runs to 13 residues. CDR3 amino acids: CASVRADYNEQFF. Written as DNA, the CDR3 is TGTGCCAGCGTGAGGGCCGACTACAATGAGCAGTTCTTC.

The chain carries TRBV10-1 and TRBJ1-1; a possible D gene is TRBD1 (5 bases). V was clipped by 5 bases and J by 2 bases, with 12 bases between them. This CDR3 has 14 residues. The germline CDR1 and CDR2 sequences are WNHNN and SYGVQD (reference sequence). The CDR3 region has the DNA TGCGCCAGCAGTAGGTCGGGGCATAACACTGAAGCTTTCTTT. This codes for CASSRSGHNTEAFF.

DNA of the CDR3: TGTGCCAGCAGGGTATTGGACTCCTACGAGCAGTACTTC. Amino acid sequence: CASRVLDSYEQYF. The chain uses TRBV6-1 and TRBJ2-7; D call uncertain. CDR1 is MNHNS and CDR2 is SASEGT in the germline V gene. The CDR3 is 13 amino acids. V dropped 6 bases and J dropped 0 bases, with 9 bases sitting between them.